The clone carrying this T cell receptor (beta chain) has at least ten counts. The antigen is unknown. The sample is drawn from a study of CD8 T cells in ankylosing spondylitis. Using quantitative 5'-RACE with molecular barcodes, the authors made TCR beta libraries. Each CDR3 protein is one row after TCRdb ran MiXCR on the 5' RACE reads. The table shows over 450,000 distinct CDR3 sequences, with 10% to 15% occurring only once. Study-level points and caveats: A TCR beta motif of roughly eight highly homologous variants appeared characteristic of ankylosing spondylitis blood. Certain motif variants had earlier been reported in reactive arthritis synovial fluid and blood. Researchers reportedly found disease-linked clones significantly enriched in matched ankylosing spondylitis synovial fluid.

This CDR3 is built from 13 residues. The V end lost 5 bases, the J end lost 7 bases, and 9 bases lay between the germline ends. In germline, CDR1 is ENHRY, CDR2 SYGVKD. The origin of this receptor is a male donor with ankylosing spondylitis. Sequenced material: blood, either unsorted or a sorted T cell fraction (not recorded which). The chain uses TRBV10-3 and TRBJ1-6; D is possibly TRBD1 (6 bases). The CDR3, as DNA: TGTGCCATCAGTCCAGGGGACAATTCACCCCTCCACTTT. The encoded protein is CAISPGDNSPLHF.